This TCR beta chain was obtained from a study of tumor-infiltrating lymphocytes in localized non-small cell lung cancer. Study-level information: The cohort mixed smokers and never-smokers, several histologies, and some post-neoadjuvant-chemotherapy samples. Tumor tissue and non-adjacent uninvolved lung came from each patient. Notes on the study in general: Not all patients were TCR sequenced, owing to tissue quantity.

The CDR3 totals 15 residues. Between the trimmed V and J ends, which lost 5 bases and 2 bases, there was a span of 14 bases. Per the germline V gene, CDR1 is MNHNY and CDR2 is SVGAGI (reference sequence). The sample holds one count of this clone. Its antigen remains unidentified. Only in-frame clones appear in the TCRdb table, and some are missing; sequencing was by immunoSEQ multiplex PCR. In the table there are some 10,000 clones, just under 85% of which are singletons. The rearrangement links TRBV6-6 to TRBJ2-3; D assignment may be TRBD1 or TRBD2 (5 bases each). The TCR originated in a human donor with non-small cell lung cancer. The sample taken for sequencing was uninvolved lung tissue not adjacent to the tumor. CDR3 in amino acids: CASSTTGTVTDTQYF. CDR3 DNA: TGTGCCAGCAGTACGACCGGGACGGTCACAGATACGCAGTATTTT.